The present T cell receptor beta chain was sequenced within a study of blood T cells in healthy people across ages. Sample donors were healthy Caucasian individuals that came from Russia, aged roughly 6 to 95. Donors each provided roughly 11 milliliters of peripheral blood. General study findings and limits: Getting older went along with TCR beta diversity per million T cells dropping roughly linearly. From one million sequenced T cells, diversity estimates were lower bounds.

Then a second PCR, running roughly 6 to 11 cycles, was carried out with a sample-barcoded 5' primer and a J-beta primer mix. TCRdb re-called the 5' RACE reads through MiXCR, storing one row per CDR3 protein. The sample lists around 790,000 distinct CDR3 sequences, approximately 48% occurring once. This clonotype was observed once. Its antigen is currently unknown. The V gene's germline CDR1 is PRHDT and CDR2 FYEKMQ (reference sequence). V was clipped by 5 bases and J by 6 bases; unmatched bases: 15. The CDR3 spans 17 residues. The chain links TRBV13 to TRBJ1-4; 7 bases agree with TRBD1. This sequence originates from a man aged 55-75 years in good health. The sequenced sample was blood. DNA for the CDR3: TGTGCCAGCAGCCTGGACAGGTCCCTGGGTCGGGATGAAAAACTGTTTTTT. It codes for CASSLDRSLGRDEKLFF.